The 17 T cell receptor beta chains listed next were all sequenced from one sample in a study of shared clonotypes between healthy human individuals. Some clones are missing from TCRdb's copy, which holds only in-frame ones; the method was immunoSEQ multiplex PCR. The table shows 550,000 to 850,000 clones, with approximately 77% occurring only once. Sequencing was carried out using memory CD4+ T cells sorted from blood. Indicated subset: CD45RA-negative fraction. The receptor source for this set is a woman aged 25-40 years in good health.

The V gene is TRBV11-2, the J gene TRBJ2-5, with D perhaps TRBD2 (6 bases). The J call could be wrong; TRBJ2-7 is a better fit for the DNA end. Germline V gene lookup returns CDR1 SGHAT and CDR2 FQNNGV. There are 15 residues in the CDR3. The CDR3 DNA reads TGTGCCAGCATCACCCGGCGGGGAAGCTCCTACGAGCAGTACTTC. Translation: CASITRRGSSYEQYF.

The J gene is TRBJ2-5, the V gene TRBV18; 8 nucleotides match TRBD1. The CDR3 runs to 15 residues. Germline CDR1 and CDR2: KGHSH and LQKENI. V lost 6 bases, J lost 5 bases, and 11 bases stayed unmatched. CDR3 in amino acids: CASSSSRGRGETQYF. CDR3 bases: TGTGCCAGCTCCTCGTCCAGGGGGCGAGGGGAGACCCAGTACTTC.

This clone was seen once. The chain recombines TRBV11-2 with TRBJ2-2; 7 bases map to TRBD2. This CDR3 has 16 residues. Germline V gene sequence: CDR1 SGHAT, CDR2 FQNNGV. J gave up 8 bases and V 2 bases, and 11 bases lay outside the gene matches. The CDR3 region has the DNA TGTGCCAGCAGCTTACGTCGACTAGCCACGGGGGGGGAGCTGTTTTTT. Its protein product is CASSLRRLATGGELFF.

The CDR3 loop reads CASSFGGSTYEQYF. In nucleotides, the CDR3 is TGTGCCAGCAGCTTTGGGGGGTCCACCTACGAGCAGTACTTC. The chain uses TRBV12-1 and TRBJ2-7. TRBV12-1 is listed as a pseudogene. The CDR3 extends over 14 amino acids.

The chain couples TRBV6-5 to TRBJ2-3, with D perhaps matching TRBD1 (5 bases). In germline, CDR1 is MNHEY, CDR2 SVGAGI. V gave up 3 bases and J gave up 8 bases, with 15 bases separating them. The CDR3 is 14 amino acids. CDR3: CASSYLGLFGTQYF. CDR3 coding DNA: TGTGCCAGCAGTTATTTGGGGCTTTTCGGTACGCAGTATTTT.

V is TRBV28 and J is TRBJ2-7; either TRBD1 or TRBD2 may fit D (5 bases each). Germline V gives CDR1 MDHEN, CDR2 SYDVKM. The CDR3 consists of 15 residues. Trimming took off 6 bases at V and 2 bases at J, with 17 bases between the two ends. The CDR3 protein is CASSEGYRSPYEQYF. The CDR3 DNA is TGTGCCAGCAGCGAGGGGTACAGAAGCCCCTACGAGCAGTACTTC.

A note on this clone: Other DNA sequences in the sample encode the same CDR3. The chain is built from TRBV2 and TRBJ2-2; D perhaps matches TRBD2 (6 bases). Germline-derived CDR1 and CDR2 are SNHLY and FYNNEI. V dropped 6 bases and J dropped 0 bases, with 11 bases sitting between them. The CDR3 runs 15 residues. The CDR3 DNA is TGTGCCAGCAGAGCGTCGGGGGCGAACACCGGGGAGCTGTTTTTT. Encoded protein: CASRASGANTGELFF.

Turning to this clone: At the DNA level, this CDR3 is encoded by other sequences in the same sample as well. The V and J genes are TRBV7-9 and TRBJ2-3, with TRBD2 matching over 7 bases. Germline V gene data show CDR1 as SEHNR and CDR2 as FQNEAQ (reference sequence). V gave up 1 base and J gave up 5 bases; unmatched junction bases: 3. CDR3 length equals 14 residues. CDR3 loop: CASSLGEGRDTQYF. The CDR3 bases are TGTGCCAGCAGCTTAGGGGAGGGTAGAGATACGCAGTATTTT.

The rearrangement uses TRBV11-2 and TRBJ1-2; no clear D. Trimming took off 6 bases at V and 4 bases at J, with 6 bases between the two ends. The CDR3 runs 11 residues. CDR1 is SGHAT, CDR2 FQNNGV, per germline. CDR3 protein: CASSSLYGYTF. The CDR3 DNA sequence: TGTGCCAGCAGTTCCCTCTATGGCTACACCTTC.

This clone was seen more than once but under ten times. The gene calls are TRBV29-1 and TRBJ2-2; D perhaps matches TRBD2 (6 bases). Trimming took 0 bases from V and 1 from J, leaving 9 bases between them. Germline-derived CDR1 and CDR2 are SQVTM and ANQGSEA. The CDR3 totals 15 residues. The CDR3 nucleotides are TGCAGCGTTGAAGAAGGCGGGATGAACACCGGGGAGCTGTTTTTT. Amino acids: CSVEEGGMNTGELFF.

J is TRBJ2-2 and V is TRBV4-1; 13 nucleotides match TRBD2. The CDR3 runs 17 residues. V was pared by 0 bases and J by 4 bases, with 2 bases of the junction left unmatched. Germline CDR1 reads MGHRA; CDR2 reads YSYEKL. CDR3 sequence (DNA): TGCGCCAGCAGCCAAGAAACTAGCGGGAGGGCCACCGGGGAGCTGTTTTTT. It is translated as CASSQETSGRATGELFF.

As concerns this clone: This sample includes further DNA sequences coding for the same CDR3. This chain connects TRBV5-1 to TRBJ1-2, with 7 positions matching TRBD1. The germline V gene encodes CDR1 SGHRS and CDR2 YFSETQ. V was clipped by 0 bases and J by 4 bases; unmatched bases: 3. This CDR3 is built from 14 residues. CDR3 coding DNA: TGCGCCAGCAGCTTGGGACAGGGCTCCTATGGCTACACCTTC. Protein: CASSLGQGSYGYTF.

Here the CDR3 reads CASSVGGREGNEQFF. For the CDR3, the DNA is TGTGCCAGCAGCGTTGGAGGGAGGGAGGGGAATGAGCAGTTCTTC. The rearrangement links TRBV9 to TRBJ2-1; 7 nucleotides align to TRBD2. Looked up from germline, CDR1 is SGDLS and CDR2 is YYNGEE. Trimming cost V 2 bases and J 7 bases; bases outside gene matches: 9. There are 15 residues in the CDR3.

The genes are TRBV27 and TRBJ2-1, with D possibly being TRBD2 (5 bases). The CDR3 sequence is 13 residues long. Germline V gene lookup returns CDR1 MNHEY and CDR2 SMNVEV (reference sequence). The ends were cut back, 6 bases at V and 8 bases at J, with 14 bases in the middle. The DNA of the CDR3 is TGTGCCAGCAGCCGCGGACTCCTCGATGAGCAGTTCTTC. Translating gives CASSRGLLDEQFF.

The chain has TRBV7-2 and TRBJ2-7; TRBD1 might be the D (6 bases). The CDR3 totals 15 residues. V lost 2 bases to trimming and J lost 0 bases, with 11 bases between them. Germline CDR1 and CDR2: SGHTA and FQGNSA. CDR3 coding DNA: TGTGCCAGCAGCTTAAGACAGGTCAGCTCCTACGAGCAGTACTTC. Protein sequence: CASSLRQVSSYEQYF.

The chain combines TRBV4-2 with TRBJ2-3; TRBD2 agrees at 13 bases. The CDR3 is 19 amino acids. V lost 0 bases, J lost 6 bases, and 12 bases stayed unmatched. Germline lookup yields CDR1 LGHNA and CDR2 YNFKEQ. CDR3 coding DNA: TGTGCCAGCAGCCAAGAGTCCCCACGAAGGACTAGCGGGAGTGATACGCAGTATTTT. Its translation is CASSQESPRRTSGSDTQYF.

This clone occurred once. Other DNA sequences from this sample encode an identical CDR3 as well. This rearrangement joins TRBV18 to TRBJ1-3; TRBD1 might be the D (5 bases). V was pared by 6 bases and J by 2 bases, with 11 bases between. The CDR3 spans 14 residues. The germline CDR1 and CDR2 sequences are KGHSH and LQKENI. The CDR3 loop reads CASSPQGAGNTIYF. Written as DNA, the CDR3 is TGTGCCAGCTCTCCCCAGGGAGCTGGAAACACCATATATTTT.